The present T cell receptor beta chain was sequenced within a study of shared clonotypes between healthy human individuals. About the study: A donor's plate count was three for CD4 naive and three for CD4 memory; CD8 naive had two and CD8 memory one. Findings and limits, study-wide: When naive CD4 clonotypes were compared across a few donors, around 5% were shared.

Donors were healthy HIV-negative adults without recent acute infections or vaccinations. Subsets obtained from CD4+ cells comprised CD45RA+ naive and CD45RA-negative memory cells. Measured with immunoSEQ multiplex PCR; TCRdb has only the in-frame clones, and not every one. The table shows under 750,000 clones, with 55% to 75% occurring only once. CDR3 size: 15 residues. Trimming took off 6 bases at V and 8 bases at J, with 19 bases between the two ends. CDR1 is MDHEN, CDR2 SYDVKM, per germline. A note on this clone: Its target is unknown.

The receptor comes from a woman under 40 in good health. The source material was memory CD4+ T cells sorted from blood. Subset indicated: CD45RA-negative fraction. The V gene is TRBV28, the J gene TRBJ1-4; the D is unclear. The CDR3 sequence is CASSPGEARREKLFF. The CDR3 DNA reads TGTGCCAGCAGCCCCGGGGAGGCCAGGAGGGAAAAACTGTTTTTT.